The clone carrying this T cell receptor (beta chain) was recorded only once. As yet, its antigen is unknown. The V gene end was trimmed by 5 bases and the J gene end by 6 bases; junction bases not matched to a gene: 11. This CDR3 is built from 15 residues. CDR1 and CDR2 from the germline V gene are SGHTA and FQGTGA. This entry belongs to a study of cytomegalovirus exposure and HLA in healthy donors. Study results and caveats: Prior analysis indicated that the majority of TCR beta V segments exhibited productivity approximately 87% or approximately 30% of the time. Links to common viral pathogens appeared, in a later analysis, for several of the most significant clusters. A few of the chains that were CMV-associated were confirmed in vitro to be specific for CMV antigens. The authors reported that TCR beta sequences could predict HLA-A and HLA-B alleles. These predictions were accurate for most subjects in the first cohort.

The PCR contained 60 Vbeta and 13 Jbeta primers. TCRdb's copy holds only in-frame clones and misses some; the assay was immunoSEQ multiplex PCR. The data contain more than 150,000 clones, around four fifths of them singletons. The TCR was taken from a woman aged 30 to 39 in good health and CMV-seronegative. This chain uses TRBV7-3 with TRBJ2-5, with 8 bases identical to TRBD2. What was sequenced was PBMCs. The CDR3 DNA reads TGTGCCAGCAGCCCTAGCCCGGGGGGGCCGAAGACCCAGTACTTC. The encoded protein is CASSPSPGGPKTQYF.